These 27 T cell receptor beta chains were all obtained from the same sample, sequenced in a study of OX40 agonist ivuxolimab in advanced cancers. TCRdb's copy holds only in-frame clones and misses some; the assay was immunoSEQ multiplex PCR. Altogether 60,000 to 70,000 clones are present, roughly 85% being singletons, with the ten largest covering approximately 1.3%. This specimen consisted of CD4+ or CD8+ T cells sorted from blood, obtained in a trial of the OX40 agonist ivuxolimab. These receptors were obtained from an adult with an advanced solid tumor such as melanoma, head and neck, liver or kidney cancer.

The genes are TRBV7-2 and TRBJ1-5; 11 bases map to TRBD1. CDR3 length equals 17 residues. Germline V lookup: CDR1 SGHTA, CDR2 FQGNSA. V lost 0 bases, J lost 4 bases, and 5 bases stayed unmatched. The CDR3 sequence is CASSLATGTGGNQPQHF. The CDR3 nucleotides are TGTGCCAGCAGCTTAGCAACCGGGACAGGGGGAAATCAGCCCCAGCATTTT.

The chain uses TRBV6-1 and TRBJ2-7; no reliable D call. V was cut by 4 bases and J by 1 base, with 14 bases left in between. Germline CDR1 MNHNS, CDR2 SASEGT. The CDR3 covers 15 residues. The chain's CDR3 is CASSAFFVTSYEQYF. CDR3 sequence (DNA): TGTGCCAGCAGTGCGTTTTTTGTGACATCCTACGAGCAGTACTTC.

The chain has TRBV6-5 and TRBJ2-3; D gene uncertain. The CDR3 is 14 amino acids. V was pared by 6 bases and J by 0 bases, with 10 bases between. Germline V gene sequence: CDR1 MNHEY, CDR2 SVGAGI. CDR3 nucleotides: TGTGCCAGCAGGGTTACGTCTAGCACAGATACGCAGTATTTT. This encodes CASRVTSSTDTQYF.

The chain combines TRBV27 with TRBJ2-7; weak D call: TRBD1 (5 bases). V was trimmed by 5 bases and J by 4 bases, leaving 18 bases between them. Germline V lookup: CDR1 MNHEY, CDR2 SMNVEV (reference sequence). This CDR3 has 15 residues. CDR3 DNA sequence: TGTGCCAGCAGTATAACAGGTTTAGGGCATTACGAGCAGTACTTC. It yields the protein CASSITGLGHYEQYF.

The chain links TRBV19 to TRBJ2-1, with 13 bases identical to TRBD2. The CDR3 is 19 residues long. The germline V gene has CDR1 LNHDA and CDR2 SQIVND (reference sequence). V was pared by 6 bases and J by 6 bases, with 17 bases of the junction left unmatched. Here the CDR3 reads CASSSRRTSGRAPGNEQFF. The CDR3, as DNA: TGTGCCAGTAGCTCCCGCAGAACTAGCGGGAGGGCCCCAGGCAATGAGCAGTTCTTC.

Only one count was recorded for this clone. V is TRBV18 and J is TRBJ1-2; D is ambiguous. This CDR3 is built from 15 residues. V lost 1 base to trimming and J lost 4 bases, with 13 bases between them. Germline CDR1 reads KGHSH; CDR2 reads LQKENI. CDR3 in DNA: TGTGCCAGCTCACCACAGGGTTCCACCGTCTATGGCTACACCTTC. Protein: CASSPQGSTVYGYTF.

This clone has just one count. This chain's CDR3 is CASRLTLGAYEQYF. In DNA, the CDR3 is TGCGCCAGCAGATTAACGCTGGGCGCCTACGAGCAGTACTTC. This chain connects TRBV5-1 to TRBJ2-7; D is unclear. The CDR3 extends over 14 amino acids. Germline V gene sequence: CDR1 SGHRS, CDR2 YFSETQ. V was pared by 5 bases and J by 2 bases, with 14 bases between.

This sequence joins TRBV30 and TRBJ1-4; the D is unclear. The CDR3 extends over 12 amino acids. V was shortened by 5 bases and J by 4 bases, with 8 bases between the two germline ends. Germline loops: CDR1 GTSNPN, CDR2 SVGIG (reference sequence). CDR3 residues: CAWGELNEKLFF. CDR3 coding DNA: TGTGCCTGGGGAGAGCTTAATGAAAAACTGTTTTTT.

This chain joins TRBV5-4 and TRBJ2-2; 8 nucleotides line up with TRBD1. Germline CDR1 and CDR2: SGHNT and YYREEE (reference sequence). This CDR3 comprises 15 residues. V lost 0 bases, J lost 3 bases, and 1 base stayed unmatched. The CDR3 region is CASSLGQGYTGELFF. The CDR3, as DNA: TGTGCCAGCAGCTTGGGACAGGGGTACACCGGGGAGCTGTTTTTT.

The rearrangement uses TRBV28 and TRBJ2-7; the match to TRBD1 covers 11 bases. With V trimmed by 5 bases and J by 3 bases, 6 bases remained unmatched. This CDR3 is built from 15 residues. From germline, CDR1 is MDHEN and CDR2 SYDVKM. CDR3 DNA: TGTGCCAGCAGTCTCCCCGGGACAGGGGGCTACGAGCAGTACTTC. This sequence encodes CASSLPGTGGYEQYF.

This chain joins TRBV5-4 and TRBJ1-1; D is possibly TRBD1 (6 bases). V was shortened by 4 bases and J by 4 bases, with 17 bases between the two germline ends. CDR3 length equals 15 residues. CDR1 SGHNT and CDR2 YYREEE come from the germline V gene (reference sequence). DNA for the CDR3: TGTGCCAGCAGCCCCAGTTTGGGGGGCAGCACTGAAGCTTTCTTT. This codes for CASSPSLGGSTEAFF.

In DNA form, the CDR3 reads TGTGCCAGCAGTTACCTACAGGGGGGAGATGGCTACACCTTC. Translated, it gives CASSYLQGGDGYTF. V gene TRBV2 combines with J gene TRBJ1-2; 8 bases map to TRBD1. Germline lookup yields CDR1 SNHLY and CDR2 FYNNEI. This CDR3 is 14 amino acids long. The V segment lost 5 bases and the J segment 6 bases; nucleotides outside the gene matches: 8.

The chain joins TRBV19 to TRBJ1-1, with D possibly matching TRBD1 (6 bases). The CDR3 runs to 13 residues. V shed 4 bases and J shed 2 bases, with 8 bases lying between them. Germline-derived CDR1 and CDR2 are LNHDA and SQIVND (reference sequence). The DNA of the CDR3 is TGTGCCAGTAGTAGGGACACAAACACTGAAGCTTTCTTT. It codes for CASSRDTNTEAFF.

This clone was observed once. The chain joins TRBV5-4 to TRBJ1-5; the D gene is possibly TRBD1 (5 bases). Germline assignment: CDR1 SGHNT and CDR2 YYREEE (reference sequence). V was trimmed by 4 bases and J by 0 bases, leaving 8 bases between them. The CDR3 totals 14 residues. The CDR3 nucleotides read TGTGCCAGCAGCGCAGGGTATAGCAATCAGCCCCAGCATTTT. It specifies CASSAGYSNQPQHF.

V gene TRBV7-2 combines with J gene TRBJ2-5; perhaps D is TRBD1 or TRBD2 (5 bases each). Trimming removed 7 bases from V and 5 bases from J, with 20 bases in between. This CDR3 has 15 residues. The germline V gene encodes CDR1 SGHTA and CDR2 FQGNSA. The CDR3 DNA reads TGTGCCAGCACCATCTCCAGAGGGGTCGGGGAGACCCAGTACTTC. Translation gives CASTISRGVGETQYF.

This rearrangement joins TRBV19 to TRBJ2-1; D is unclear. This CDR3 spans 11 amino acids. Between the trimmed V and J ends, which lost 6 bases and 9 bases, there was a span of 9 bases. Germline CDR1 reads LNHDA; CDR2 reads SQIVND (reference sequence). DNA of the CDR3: TGTGCCAGTAGCCCTGGACGTGAGCAGTTCTTC. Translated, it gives CASSPGREQFF.

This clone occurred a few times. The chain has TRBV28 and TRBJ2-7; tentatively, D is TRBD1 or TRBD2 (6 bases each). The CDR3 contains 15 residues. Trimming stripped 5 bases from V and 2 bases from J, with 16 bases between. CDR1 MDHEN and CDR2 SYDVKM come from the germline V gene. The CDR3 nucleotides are TGTGCCAGCAGTACACAGGGTTGGGGGGCCTACGAGCAGTACTTC. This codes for CASSTQGWGAYEQYF.

The CDR3 is CASSLSRRRDGYTF. The CDR3 DNA sequence: TGTGCCAGCAGTTTATCACGCAGACGGGACGGCTACACCTTC. The genes are TRBV28 and TRBJ1-2, with a possible D match to TRBD1 (5 bases). Germline-derived CDR1 and CDR2 are MDHEN and SYDVKM. This CDR3 comprises 14 residues. Trimming cost V 1 base and J 8 bases, with 14 bases left between them.

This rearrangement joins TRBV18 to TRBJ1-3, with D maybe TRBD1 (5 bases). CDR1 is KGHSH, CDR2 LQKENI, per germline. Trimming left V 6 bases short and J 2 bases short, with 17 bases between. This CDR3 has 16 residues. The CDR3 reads CASSGVQGSAGNTIYF. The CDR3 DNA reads TGTGCCAGCTCCGGCGTCCAGGGAAGTGCTGGAAACACCATATATTTT.

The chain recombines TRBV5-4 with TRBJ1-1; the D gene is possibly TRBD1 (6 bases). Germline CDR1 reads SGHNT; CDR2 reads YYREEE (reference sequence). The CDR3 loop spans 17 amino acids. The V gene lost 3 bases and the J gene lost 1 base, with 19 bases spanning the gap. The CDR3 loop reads CASSSFYRAERNTEAFF. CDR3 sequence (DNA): TGTGCCAGCAGCTCCTTCTACAGGGCAGAACGGAACACTGAAGCTTTCTTT.

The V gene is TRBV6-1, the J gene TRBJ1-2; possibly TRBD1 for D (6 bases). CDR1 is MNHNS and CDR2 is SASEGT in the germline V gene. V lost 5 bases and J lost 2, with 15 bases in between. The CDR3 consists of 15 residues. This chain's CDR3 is CASSKQQGTNYGYTF. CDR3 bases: TGTGCCAGCAGTAAACAACAGGGAACCAACTATGGCTACACCTTC.

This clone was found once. The CDR3 sequence is CASSRKYQETQYF. In DNA form, the CDR3 reads TGTGCCAGCTCGCGAAAGTACCAAGAGACCCAGTACTTC. The chain recombines TRBV27 with TRBJ2-5; the D is unclear. V was cut by 8 bases and J by 0 bases, with 10 bases left in between. The length of the CDR3 is 13 residues. Germline lookup yields CDR1 MNHEY and CDR2 SMNVEV (reference sequence).

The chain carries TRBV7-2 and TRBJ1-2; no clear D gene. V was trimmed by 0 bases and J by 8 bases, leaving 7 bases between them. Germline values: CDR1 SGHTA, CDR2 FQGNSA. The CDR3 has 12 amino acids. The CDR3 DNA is TGTGCCAGCAGCTTAGCAGACCCGGGCTACACCTTC. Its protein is CASSLADPGYTF.

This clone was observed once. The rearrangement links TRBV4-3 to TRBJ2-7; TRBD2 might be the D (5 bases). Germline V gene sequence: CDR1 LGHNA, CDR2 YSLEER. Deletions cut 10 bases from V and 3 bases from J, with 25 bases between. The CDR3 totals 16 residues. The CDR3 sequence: CATRRRELLPSYEQYF. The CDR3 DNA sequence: TGCGCCACCCGGCGACGGGAACTGCTACCTAGCTACGAGCAGTACTTC.

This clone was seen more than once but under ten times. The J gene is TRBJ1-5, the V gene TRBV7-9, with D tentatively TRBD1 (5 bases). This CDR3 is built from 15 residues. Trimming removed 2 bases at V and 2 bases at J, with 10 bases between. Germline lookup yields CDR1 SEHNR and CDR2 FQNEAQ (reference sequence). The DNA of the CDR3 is TGTGCCAGCAGCTTAACGCAGGGCGGCAATCAGCCCCAGCATTTT. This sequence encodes CASSLTQGGNQPQHF.

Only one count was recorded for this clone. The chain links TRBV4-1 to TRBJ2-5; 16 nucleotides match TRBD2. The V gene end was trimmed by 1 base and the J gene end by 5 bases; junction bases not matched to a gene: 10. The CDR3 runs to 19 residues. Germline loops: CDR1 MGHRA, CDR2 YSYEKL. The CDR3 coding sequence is TGCGCCAGCAGCCAAGTCCCGGCGGGACTAGCGGGAGGGGGCGAGACCCAGTACTTC. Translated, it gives CASSQVPAGLAGGGETQYF.

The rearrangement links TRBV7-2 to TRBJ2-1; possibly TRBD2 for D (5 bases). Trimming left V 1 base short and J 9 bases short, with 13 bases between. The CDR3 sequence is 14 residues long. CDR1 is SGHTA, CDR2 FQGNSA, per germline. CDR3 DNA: TGTGCCAGCAGCTTAGATCTAGCCTTAGGTGAGCAGTTCTTC. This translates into CASSLDLALGEQFF.